This T cell receptor beta chain was found in a study of naive CD8 T cells in extremely preterm neonates (dated by TCRdb to about 2017). Regarding the research as a whole: The age range of the adult participants is stated as 25-50 years in the abstract but as 20-50 years in the methods. Sorted naive CD8+ T cells from four age groups (extremely preterm neonates, term neonates, young children and adults) were used in the study to compare TCRbeta CDR3 repertoires.

The study at large found these results: Preterm neonates showed significantly lower iChao1 richness than every other age group (p < 0.05) along with an even clone distribution, indicating a less rich repertoire. Compared with the older groups, preterm CDR3s were shorter and closer to germline, carrying fewer N additions and showing less junctional trimming. Prospective longitudinal studies of preterm and term neonates were called for by the authors so that T cell development could be tracked within individuals. A small sample size and variable productive template counts among preterm samples were noted by the authors as limitations. Preterm neonates shared more CDR3 nucleotide sequences (approximately 2.7%) than term neonates (roughly 0.4%), young children (approximately 0.03%) and adults (about 0.01%).

Measured from the cysteine to the phenylalanine, the CDR3 is 15 residues long. CDR3 DNA only is kept here, 45 bases in frame from base 1. Taken from the germline V gene (reference sequence), the CDR1 and CDR2 loops are MNHNY and SVGAGI. Ends trimmed: V by 5 bases, J by 5 bases; bases unmatched to a gene: 9. TCRbeta CDR3 regions were amplified from genomic DNA by a two-step, bias-controlled multiplex PCR. Primers specific for every TRBV and TRBJ gene segment were included in the multiplex PCR. The immunoSEQ Assay was used to generate TCRbeta repertoire data. In the original analysis: To merge closely related sequences, reads went through filtering and clustering using a relative-frequency ratio and a modified nearest-neighbor algorithm. IMGT annotation was followed for the assignment of V, D and J genes to CDR3 sequences. Template counts were quantified against synthetic TCR CDR3 analog sequences and normalized for PCR amplification bias. Only unique productive sequences, that is, in-frame CDR3 sequences lacking stop codons, were included in the analyses. The immunoSEQ Analyzer software was used to compute clonality, defined as 1 minus Pielou's evenness, and iChao1 richness. Statistical tests were run in JMP, with either Student's t-test or a non-parametric test chosen according to Shapiro-Wilk normality results. TCRdb holds this immuneACCESS table with in-frame rearrangements only. Some clones are missing; in checked studies, unresolved V genes explain under half, and the rest has no known cause. The DNA was the basis for D and trimming; V, J and clone size are from that table. The sample records 3,900 or so clones, 95% to 98% of which are singletons. The biggest ten clones account for under 0.75% of the sample.

Details on this clone: The antigen it binds to is not known. Qualities for individual bases were not recorded, and no much larger clone is one base off.

The peripheral blood donors were five healthy children aged about 15-56 months who were having elective routine surgery, plus five healthy nonsmoking adults. A FACSAria III cell sorter was used to sort live, Annexin V-negative naive CD8+ T cells (CD3+CD8+CD45RA+CCR7+). Between roughly 17,000 and 100,000 naive CD8+ T cells were sorted per sample. Ficoll-Paque density gradient centrifugation of diluted blood was used to isolate mononuclear cells. Mononuclear cells were cryopreserved in around 10% DMSO with about 90% FBS and stored long term at -150°C before sorting. After thawing, cells were stained with Annexin V along with antibodies against CD3, CD8, CCR7 and CD45RA. The DNeasy Blood and Tissue Kit was used to extract genomic DNA from sorted cell pellets that had been snap-frozen.

This receptor chain uses TRBV6-6 and TRBJ1-2, with TRBD1 matching 9 junction bases. This receptor was obtained from a human donor in good health. Sequencing was performed on naive CD8+ T cells from blood. CDR3 region: CASSQWTGEAYGYTF. Read as DNA, the sequence is TGTGCCAGCAGTCAATGGACAGGGGAGGCGTATGGCTACACCTTC.